The next 12 T cell receptor beta chains were all read from a single sample in a study of shared clonotypes between healthy human individuals. TCRdb's table, derived via immunoSEQ multiplex PCR, lists solely in-frame clones and lacks some. The top ten clones hold under 15% of a sample with roughly 490,000 clones, about 79% of them seen once. Material: PBMCs. The source of these receptors is a woman aged 40 to 49 in good health. Some clones in this sample may be carry-over from other donors' samples.

The sample holds many counts of this clone. The CDR3 sequence is CASSQLGGKNIQYF. DNA for the CDR3: TGCGCCAGCAGCCAACTCGGGGGGAAAAACATTCAGTACTTC. The gene calls are TRBV4-1 and TRBJ2-4, with 7 bases matching TRBD2. Per germline, CDR1 MGHRA and CDR2 YSYEKL. This CDR3 has 14 residues. V gave up 2 bases and J gave up 4 bases; unmatched junction bases: 2.

The chain recombines TRBV4-3 with TRBJ2-1, with 7 bases that match TRBD2. The CDR3 totals 15 residues. Trimming took 4 bases from V and 5 from J; bases not matched to a gene: 8. Per the germline V gene, CDR1 is LGHNA and CDR2 is YSLEER. CDR3 in DNA: TGCGCCAGCAGCCCCGATGCTAGCGGTAACAATGAGCAGTTCTTC. Translating it yields CASSPDASGNNEQFF.

The rearrangement joins TRBV28 to TRBJ2-6; tentative D call: TRBD1 (5 bases). From germline, CDR1 is MDHEN and CDR2 SYDVKM. Trimming left V 5 bases short and J 1 base short, with 9 bases between. The CDR3 totals 15 residues. DNA of the CDR3: TGTGCCAGCAGTCCCAGGGAATCTGGGGCCAACGTCCTGACTTTC. It codes for CASSPRESGANVLTF.

About this clone itself: A read error likely explains this, since a far larger clone differs by one base. This sequence joins TRBV25-1 and TRBJ2-7, with D perhaps assigned TRBD1 or TRBD2 (5 bases each). This CDR3 has 12 amino acids. The V end lost 6 bases, the J end lost 3 bases, and 9 bases lay between the germline ends. In germline, CDR1 is MGHDK, CDR2 SYGVNS. This chain's CDR3 is CASSWDGYEQYF. The CDR3 nucleotides are TGTGCCAGCAGCTGGGACGGCTACGAGCAGTACTTC.

The chain combines TRBV11-3 with TRBJ2-1, with a weak D call TRBD1 (5 bases). Germline loops: CDR1 SGHNT, CDR2 YENEEA. CDR3 size: 15 residues. V was pared by 0 bases and J by 7 bases, with 13 bases between. The CDR3 reads CASSLDPGRENEQFF. CDR3 DNA sequence: TGTGCCAGCAGCTTAGATCCGGGCAGGGAAAATGAGCAGTTCTTC.

This clone has a single count. The chain combines TRBV9 with TRBJ2-7, with 8 positions matching TRBD1. The CDR3 covers 14 residues. Germline V gene sequence: CDR1 SGDLS, CDR2 YYNGEE. The trim removed 4 bases at V and 3 bases at J, leaving 6 bases unmatched. CDR3 region: CASSTGQGNYEQYF. CDR3 DNA: TGTGCCAGCAGCACCGGACAGGGCAACTACGAGCAGTACTTC.

The V gene is TRBV30, the J gene TRBJ2-7; tentative D call: TRBD1 (6 bases). Looked up from germline, CDR1 is GTSNPN and CDR2 is SVGIG (reference sequence). V gave up 1 base and J gave up 5 bases, with 15 bases separating them. The CDR3 has 14 residues. As DNA, the CDR3 is TGTGCCTGGAGTGCCAGCAGGGGCTCGGACGAGCAGTACTTC. Its translation is CAWSASRGSDEQYF.

This sequence joins TRBV5-5 and TRBJ2-7, with 8 bases identical to TRBD2. This CDR3 is built from 16 residues. Germline V gives CDR1 SGHKS, CDR2 YYEKEE (reference sequence). The V and J ends lost 3 bases and 4 bases, in that order; junction bases with no gene match: 12. CDR3 amino acids: CASSSREGGRVYEQYF. In nucleotides, the CDR3 is TGTGCCAGCAGCTCCCGGGAGGGGGGGCGCGTTTACGAGCAGTACTTC.

This clone was found a few times. This chain uses TRBV5-1 with TRBJ2-2; 10 bases align to TRBD2. The CDR3 runs 16 residues. V trimming: 4 bases; J trimming: 8 bases; junction bases outside the gene matches: 11. Germline values: CDR1 SGHRS, CDR2 YFSETQ. CDR3 residues: CASSVGAGGSKGELFF. The CDR3 DNA reads TGCGCCAGCAGCGTCGGAGCGGGAGGGTCGAAAGGGGAGCTGTTTTTT.

This CDR3 is CACTPGTSVYEQYF. The CDR3, as DNA: TGTGCCTGCACTCCAGGGACCTCGGTTTACGAGCAGTACTTC. This chain joins TRBV30 and TRBJ2-7; D may correspond to TRBD1 or TRBD2 (5 bases each). Germline CDR1 and CDR2: GTSNPN and SVGIG (reference sequence). V lost 6 bases and J 4 bases, leaving 19 bases between the germline ends. The CDR3 is 14 amino acids.

This clone was recorded a few times. This chain uses TRBV7-9 with TRBJ2-3; the match to TRBD2 covers 11 bases. The CDR3 sequence is 13 residues long. After removal of 7 bases from V and 5 bases from J, the junction contained 2 bases not matched to a gene. CDR1 and CDR2 (germline): SEHNR, FQNEAQ (reference sequence). As DNA, the CDR3 is TGTGCCAGCATCGGACTAGCGGGAGATACGCAGTATTTT. It translates to CASIGLAGDTQYF.

The chain employs TRBV6-1 and TRBJ2-7; 7 bases align to TRBD1. CDR3 length: 14 amino acids. Germline-derived CDR1 and CDR2 are MNHNS and SASEGT. V shed 1 base, J shed 2 bases, and the junction held 2 bases outside the gene matches. This CDR3 is CASSEVGTAYEQYF. CDR3 nucleotides: TGTGCCAGCAGTGAAGTGGGGACAGCCTACGAGCAGTACTTC.